This T cell receptor (beta chain) was recovered during a study of tumor-infiltrating lymphocytes in primary liver carcinoma. As for the study in general: Per sample, productive TCRbeta reads numbered roughly 3.5 to 7.13 million, similar across tissue types. Overall study findings and caveats: Tumor region pairs outstripped tumor-adjacent and tumor-blood pairs in overlap. Tumor samples exhibited a significantly greater top-250-clone fraction than blood samples (p = 0.039).

The investigators made TCR beta cDNA from 400 to 550 ng total RNA, using a constant-region primer. Three nested multiplex PCR rounds of slightly modified ARM-PCR generated TCR beta libraries. Use of TRBV1-TRBV30 forward primers with a C-beta reverse primer characterized the first two PCR rounds, which lasted ten to eleven cycles each. One entry per CDR3 protein results from TCRdb running MiXCR on the multiplex PCR reads. The data hold fewer than 400,000 distinct CDR3 sequences, with over 55% observed a single time. The germline V gene has CDR1 SGHAT and CDR2 FQDESV (reference sequence). The CDR3 extends over 17 amino acids. About this clonotype itself: Its antigen is still unknown. Germline and junction disagree at one end, which may indicate a read error.

Unsorted whole blood supplied the RNA, and germline DNA was extracted too. HBV chronically infected the treatment-naive patients. The rearrangement uses TRBV11-1 and TRBJ2-4; 12 nucleotides agree with TRBD2. The source material was peripheral blood. The receptor's source is a middle-aged man with primary liver carcinoma and hepatitis B virus infection. CDR3 bases: TGTGCCAACAGCTTTCCCAGGACTAGCGGGACCAAATACATTCAGTACTTC. This sequence encodes CANSFPRTSGTKYIQYF.